This T cell receptor beta chain is from a study of blood T cell repertoires in COVID-19. Clones were sequenced by immunoSEQ multiplex PCR, and TCRdb holds only the in-frame ones, with some missing. Of 75,000 to 80,000 clones listed, around nine tenths are singletons. The CDR3 length is 12 residues. Looked up from germline, CDR1 is SQVTM and CDR2 is ANQGSEA. The ends were cut back, 4 bases at V and 1 base at J, with 7 bases in the middle. Sequenced: peripheral blood. The chain recombines TRBV29-1 with TRBJ1-1; D remains ambiguous. The receptor's source is a human donor in a cohort sampled during active COVID-19. CDR3 region: CSVATGNTEAFF. CDR3 nucleotide sequence: TGCAGCGTTGCGACTGGGAACACTGAAGCTTTCTTT.